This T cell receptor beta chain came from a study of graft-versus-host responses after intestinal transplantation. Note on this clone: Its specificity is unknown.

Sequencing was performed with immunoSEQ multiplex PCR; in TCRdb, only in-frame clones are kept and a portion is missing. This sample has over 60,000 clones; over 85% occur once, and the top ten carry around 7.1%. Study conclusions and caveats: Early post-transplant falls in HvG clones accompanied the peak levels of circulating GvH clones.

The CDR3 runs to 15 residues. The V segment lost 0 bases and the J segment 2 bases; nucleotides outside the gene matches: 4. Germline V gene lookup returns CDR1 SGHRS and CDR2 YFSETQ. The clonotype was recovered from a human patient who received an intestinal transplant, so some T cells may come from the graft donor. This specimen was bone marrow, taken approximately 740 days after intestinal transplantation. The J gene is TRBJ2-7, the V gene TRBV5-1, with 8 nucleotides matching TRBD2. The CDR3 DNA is TGCGCCAGCAGCTTGGGGAGCGGGGGAACCTACGAGCAGTACTTC. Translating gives CASSLGSGGTYEQYF.